Below are 31 T cell receptor beta chains sequenced from a single sample in a study of OX40 agonist ivuxolimab in advanced cancers. Assay used: immunoSEQ multiplex PCR; TCRdb lists only in-frame clones, some missing. The sample contains 20,000 to 25,000 clones, 84% of which appear only once. The source was CD4+ or CD8+ T cells sorted from blood, collected in a trial of the OX40 agonist ivuxolimab. Receptor source: an adult with an advanced solid tumor such as melanoma, head and neck, liver or kidney cancer.

This chain connects TRBV15 to TRBJ1-5; the D gene is possibly TRBD1 (5 bases). Per the germline V gene, CDR1 is LNHNV and CDR2 is YYDKDF (reference sequence). Trimming stripped 2 bases from V and 4 bases from J, with 12 bases between. The CDR3 covers 15 residues. In nucleotides, the CDR3 is TGTGCCACCAGCAGAAGGGGACTGATGAATCAGCCCCAGCATTTT. Amino acids: CATSRRGLMNQPQHF.

The V and J genes are TRBV4-1 and TRBJ2-7; a possible D gene is TRBD1 (6 bases). Trimming took 3 bases from V and 6 from J, leaving 24 bases between them. The CDR3 has 17 amino acids. Germline values: CDR1 MGHRA, CDR2 YSYEKL. The CDR3 protein is CASSQGVAGTSSSEQYF. The DNA for the CDR3 is TGCGCCAGCAGCCAGGGGGTGGCCGGGACATCTAGCAGCGAGCAGTACTTC.

V is TRBV9 and J is TRBJ2-5, with a weak D call TRBD2 (6 bases). The length of the CDR3 is 19 residues. Trimming took 4 bases from V and 1 from J, leaving 26 bases between them. Germline lookup yields CDR1 SGDLS and CDR2 YYNGEE. This chain's CDR3 is CASSSISETRLYTQETQYF. The CDR3 nucleotides are TGTGCCAGCAGCTCAATTTCCGAGACTAGGCTCTACACCCAAGAGACCCAGTACTTC.

CDR3 loop: CASSSLLHNEQFF. CDR3 nucleotides: TGTGCCAGCAGCTCCCTACTCCACAATGAGCAGTTCTTC. The chain combines TRBV13 with TRBJ2-1; no clear D gene. Germline CDR1 and CDR2: PRHDT and FYEKMQ (reference sequence). The V and J ends lost 4 bases and 5 bases respectively, with 9 bases between them. This CDR3 region has 13 residues.

In its sample, this clone ranks as medium-sized. This same CDR3 is encoded by further DNA sequences in the sample. The chain uses TRBV4-2 and TRBJ2-7, with TRBD2 identical over 10 bases. V lost 0 bases to trimming and J lost 4 bases; unmatched junction nucleotides: 3. This CDR3 spans 15 amino acids. Germline V lookup: CDR1 LGHNA, CDR2 YNFKEQ. In DNA form, the CDR3 reads TGTGCCAGCAGCCAAGATAGGACTAGCGGATACGAGCAGTACTTC. This sequence encodes CASSQDRTSGYEQYF.

The DNA of the CDR3 is TGTGCCTGGAGTGTTATCGCCGCTGAGCAGTTCTTC. Translating it yields CAWSVIAAEQFF. This chain joins TRBV30 and TRBJ2-1; D is unclear. The germline V and J ends were trimmed by 0 bases and 9 bases, with 9 bases remaining between them. CDR3 length: 12 residues. Germline CDR1 reads GTSNPN; CDR2 reads SVGIG (reference sequence). Using reference TRBV30 and TRBJ2-1 for the parts outside the CDR3, the full variable domain is SQTIHQWPATLVQPVGSPLSLECTVEGTSNPNLYWYRQAAGRGLQLLFYSVGIGQISSEVPQNLSASRPQDRQFILSSKKLLLSDSGFYLCAWSVIAAEQFFGPGTRLTVL.

This chain uses TRBV5-8 with TRBJ2-3; 8 bases agree with TRBD2. This CDR3 comprises 15 residues. Germline trimming cut 2 bases from V and 0 bases from J; bases unmatched to any gene: 2. Germline V lookup: CDR1 SGHTS, CDR2 YDEGEE. The CDR3 DNA reads as TGTGCCAGCAGCTTTTCTAGCGGGAGCACAGATACGCAGTATTTT. Translation gives CASSFSSGSTDTQYF. The full variable domain, its missing parts supplied by reference TRBV5-8 and TRBJ2-3, is EAGVTQSPTHLIKTRGQQATLRCSPISGHTSVYWYQQALGLGLQFLLWYDEGEERNRGNFPPRFSGRQFPNYSSELNVNALELEDSALYLCASSFSSGSTDTQYFGPGTRLTVL.

This chain links TRBV13 with TRBJ2-3, with TRBD2 matching 12 bases. In germline, CDR1 is PRHDT, CDR2 FYEKMQ (reference sequence). This CDR3 region has 17 residues. V shed 6 bases and J 5 bases; nucleotides not matched to a gene: 12. The chain's CDR3 is CASSSLDLAGGQDTQYF. In nucleotides, the CDR3 is TGTGCCAGCAGTTCCCTCGATCTAGCGGGAGGGCAAGATACGCAGTATTTT.

The chain links TRBV7-3 to TRBJ2-7, with a weak D call TRBD2 (5 bases). The CDR3 covers 12 residues. Germline V gene lookup returns CDR1 SGHTA and CDR2 FQGTGA. Trimming took off 3 bases at V and 7 bases at J, with 10 bases between the two ends. CDR3 sequence (DNA): TGTGCCAGCAGCTTGGGCGGGTCGGAGCAGTACTTC. Amino acid sequence: CASSLGGSEQYF. Looking up the rest from reference TRBV7-3 and TRBJ2-7 gives the full variable domain: GAGVSQTPSNKVTEKGKYVELRCDPISGHTALYWYRQSLGQGPEFLIYFQGTGAADDSGLPNDRFFAVRPEGSVSTLKIQRTERGDSAVYLCASSLGGSEQYFGPGTRLTVT.

The gene calls are TRBV5-3 and TRBJ1-1; TRBD1 matches 8 bases. TRBV5-3 is designated an ORF whose function remains uncertain. V dropped 2 bases and J dropped 4; count of bases not matched to a gene: 13. CDR3 length: 17 residues. The CDR3 sequence is CARSFGPPRDRPTEAFF. For the CDR3, the DNA is TGTGCCAGAAGCTTTGGCCCCCCTCGGGACAGGCCCACTGAAGCTTTCTTT.

This clone was seen once. The chain carries TRBV15 and TRBJ2-3, with TRBD2 identical over 7 bases. The CDR3 loop spans 17 amino acids. Germline lookup yields CDR1 LNHNV and CDR2 YYDKDF (reference sequence). After removal of 0 bases from V and 2 bases from J, the junction contained 8 bases not matched to a gene. CDR3 in amino acids: CATSRDRSSGNTDTQYF. For the CDR3, the DNA is TGTGCCACCAGCAGAGATCGGTCTAGCGGTAACACAGATACGCAGTATTTT.

CDR3 in amino acids: CASSQSQLGAGELFF. The CDR3 region has the DNA TGCGCCAGCAGTCAATCGCAATTAGGGGCCGGGGAGCTGTTTTTT. The rearrangement joins TRBV23-1 to TRBJ2-2, with a tentative D call TRBD1 (5 bases). TRBV23-1 is annotated as an ORF whose role is uncertain. V was shortened by 0 bases and J by 6 bases, with 11 bases between the two germline ends. The CDR3 is 15 amino acids.

The chain uses TRBV5-1 and TRBJ2-3, with 15 bases fitting TRBD2. CDR1 is SGHRS, CDR2 YFSETQ, per germline. V dropped 4 bases and J dropped 3; count of bases not matched to a gene: 9. The CDR3 extends over 18 amino acids. The CDR3 coding sequence is TGCGCCAGCAGCCAATATGGACTAGCGGGAGGGCCAACAGATACGCAGTATTTT. Amino acids: CASSQYGLAGGPTDTQYF.

The gene calls are TRBV28 and TRBJ1-5, with D maybe TRBD1 (5 bases). Trimming stripped 3 bases from V and 5 bases from J, with 23 bases between. The CDR3 length is 18 residues. Germline V gene data show CDR1 as MDHEN and CDR2 as SYDVKM. This CDR3 reads CASSFSSLGGEVDQPQHF. As DNA, the CDR3 is TGTGCCAGCAGTTTTTCTTCTTTGGGAGGGGAGGTTGATCAGCCCCAGCATTTT.

This clone was counted only a few times. The V call is TRBV6-4, the J call TRBJ2-1, with 8 bases lining up with TRBD2. This CDR3 has 14 amino acids. Trimming cost V 4 bases and J 8 bases; bases outside gene matches: 7. Germline V gives CDR1 MRHNA, CDR2 SNTAGT. CDR3 residues: CASSAGLGGDEQFF. In nucleotides, the CDR3 is TGTGCCAGCAGTGCGGGACTAGGCGGGGATGAGCAGTTCTTC.

This rearrangement joins TRBV6-5 to TRBJ2-7; 9 bases map to TRBD2. The CDR3 runs to 15 residues. J lost 1 base, V lost 0 bases, and 1 base had no gene match. From germline, CDR1 is MNHEY and CDR2 SVGAGI. The DNA for the CDR3 is TGTGCCAGCAGTTACTCTAGCGGGAGTTCCTACGAGCAGTACTTC. This translates into CASSYSSGSSYEQYF.

CDR3 DNA: TGTGCCAGCAGTTACGGGACAGAGAACACCGGGGAGCTGTTTTTT. Translating it yields CASSYGTENTGELFF. V is TRBV6-5 and J is TRBJ2-2, with 7 nucleotides matching TRBD1. CDR1 and CDR2 (germline): MNHEY, SVGAGI. The CDR3 is made up of 15 amino acids. J was trimmed by 1 base and V by 2 bases; bases with no gene match: 1.

V usage is TRBV6-5 and J usage is TRBJ2-7; D is ambiguous. The CDR3 covers 14 residues. V dropped 0 bases and J dropped 1 base, with 7 bases sitting between them. Germline CDR1 and CDR2: MNHEY and SVGAGI. In DNA, the CDR3 is TGTGCCAGCAGTTACTCGGACGGTTCCTACGAGCAGTACTTC. Protein product: CASSYSDGSYEQYF.

This sequence joins TRBV29-1 and TRBJ1-4; no clear D gene. Germline V CDR1 and CDR2: SQVTM, ANQGSEA. Between the trimmed V and J ends, which lost 0 bases and 11 bases, there was a span of 19 bases. This CDR3 spans 15 amino acids. The CDR3 coding sequence is TGCAGCGTTGAAGATACAAGAGAGGGCCCGTCTAAACTGTTTTTT. This sequence encodes CSVEDTREGPSKLFF.

The rearrangement joins TRBV19 to TRBJ2-7; a possible D gene is TRBD2 (7 bases). V was clipped by 5 bases and J by 2 bases, with 13 bases between them. The CDR3 length is 14 residues. Looked up from germline, CDR1 is LNHDA and CDR2 is SQIVND (reference sequence). CDR3 DNA: TGTGCCAGTAGTCCTCCGGGGGGCGCCTACGAGCAGTACTTC. Amino acid sequence: CASSPPGGAYEQYF. The full variable domain, rest sourced from reference TRBV19 and TRBJ2-7, is DGGITQSPKYLFRKEGQNVTLSCEQNLNHDAMYWYRQDPGQGLRLIYYSQIVNDFQKGDIAEGYSVSREKKESFPLTVTSAQKNPTAFYLCASSPPGGAYEQYFGPGTRLTVT.

The chain is built from TRBV29-1 and TRBJ2-3, with 10 bases that match TRBD2. CDR1 is SQVTM and CDR2 is ANQGSEA in the germline V gene. V was pared by 2 bases and J by 6 bases, with 5 bases of the junction left unmatched. This CDR3 spans 14 amino acids. The CDR3 sequence is CSVEPLAGADTQYF. DNA for the CDR3: TGCAGCGTTGAACCCCTAGCGGGAGCCGATACGCAGTATTTT.

CDR3 nucleotide sequence: TGTGCCAGCAGTTTGGGTACCGTCCTAGCGGACTGGGGCGAGCAGTACTTC. Translating gives CASSLGTVLADWGEQYF. The chain is built from TRBV27 and TRBJ2-7; 7 positions match TRBD2. This CDR3 has 17 residues. Germline CDR1 is MNHEY and CDR2 is SMNVEV (reference sequence). Trimming took 3 bases from V and 6 from J; bases not matched to a gene: 17.

J is TRBJ2-1 and V is TRBV5-6; D may be TRBD1 or TRBD2 (5 bases each). The CDR3 is made up of 16 amino acids. CDR1 SGHDT and CDR2 YYEEEE come from the germline V gene. Deletions cut 2 bases from V and 5 bases from J, with 17 bases between. CDR3 bases: TGTGCCAGCAGCTTTGACCGGGACCGGCTTAACAATGAGCAGTTCTTC. This translates into CASSFDRDRLNNEQFF. The complete variable domain, with remaining parts taken from reference TRBV5-6 and TRBJ2-1, reads DAGVTQSPTHLIKTRGQQVTLRCSPKSGHDTVSWYQQALGQGPQFIFQYYEEEERQRGNFPDRFSGHQFPNYSSELNVNALLLGDSALYLCASSFDRDRLNNEQFFGPGTRLTVL.

V usage is TRBV5-1 and J usage is TRBJ1-4, with TRBD1 identical over 7 bases. This CDR3 has 16 amino acids. Germline lookup yields CDR1 SGHRS and CDR2 YFSETQ. V shed 4 bases, J shed 0 bases, and the junction held 6 bases outside the gene matches. CDR3 DNA sequence: TGCGCCAGCAGCAAGAGGGACAGCTCAACTAATGAAAAACTGTTTTTT. Translating it yields CASSKRDSSTNEKLFF.

V is TRBV7-9 and J is TRBJ2-7, with 9 positions matching TRBD1. The CDR3 extends over 16 amino acids. V lost 5 bases, J lost 5 bases, and 13 bases stayed unmatched. Germline assignment: CDR1 SEHNR and CDR2 FQNEAQ (reference sequence). This chain's CDR3 is CASSDRTGASRDEQYF. CDR3 nucleotides: TGTGCCAGCAGCGACCGGACAGGGGCTAGCCGAGACGAGCAGTACTTC.

The rearrangement links TRBV4-1 to TRBJ2-1, with 7 bases that match TRBD2. The junction had 13 bases not matched to a gene; V was cut back by 0 bases and J by 5 bases. The CDR3 consists of 18 residues. Looked up from germline, CDR1 is MGHRA and CDR2 is YSYEKL. CDR3 sequence reads: CASSQEGGTTWGDNEQFF. CDR3 coding DNA: TGCGCCAGCAGCCAAGAAGGAGGGACTACTTGGGGGGACAATGAGCAGTTCTTC.

The J gene is TRBJ2-3, the V gene TRBV7-9; D perhaps matches TRBD2 (5 bases). Germline V gene lookup returns CDR1 SEHNR and CDR2 FQNEAQ (reference sequence). The V gene lost 3 bases and the J gene lost 5 bases, with 6 bases spanning the gap. The CDR3 loop spans 12 amino acids. The CDR3 here is CASSFREDTQYF. Here the CDR3 DNA reads TGTGCCAGCAGCTTTCGGGAAGATACGCAGTATTTT.

The rearrangement uses TRBV7-3 and TRBJ2-3; D perhaps matches TRBD1 (6 bases). The CDR3 contains 15 residues. The V gene's germline CDR1 is SGHTA and CDR2 FQGTGA. Trimming took 0 bases from V and 1 from J, leaving 8 bases between them. The DNA of the CDR3 is TGTGCCAGCAGCTTAACGGGACAACGCACAGATACGCAGTATTTT. This sequence encodes CASSLTGQRTDTQYF.

The gene calls are TRBV19 and TRBJ1-3, with D unclear. The CDR3 has 12 residues. Germline CDR1 LNHDA, CDR2 SQIVND (reference sequence). V gave up 7 bases and J gave up 3 bases, with 7 bases separating them. The CDR3 nucleotides read TGTGCCAGTATGGACGGTGGAAACACCATATATTTT. Translated, it gives CASMDGGNTIYF.

V and J are TRBV15 and TRBJ2-3; a weak D match, TRBD1 (6 bases). V was cut by 11 bases and J by 4 bases, with 16 bases left in between. The CDR3 consists of 13 residues. The germline CDR1 and CDR2 sequences are LNHNV and YYDKDF (reference sequence). Here the CDR3 reads CAARQVSADTQYF. The DNA for the CDR3 is TGTGCCGCTCGACAGGTTTCCGCAGATACGCAGTATTTT.

The rearrangement joins TRBV21-1 to TRBJ2-7; the D segment call TRBD1 is taken from the table without a DNA check. TRBV21-1 is designated a pseudogene. The CDR3 spans 15 residues. The chain's CDR3 is CASSKERSGGSEQYF. CDR3 bases: TGTGCCAGCAGCAAAGAACGGTCAGGGGGCTCCGAGCAGTACTTC.